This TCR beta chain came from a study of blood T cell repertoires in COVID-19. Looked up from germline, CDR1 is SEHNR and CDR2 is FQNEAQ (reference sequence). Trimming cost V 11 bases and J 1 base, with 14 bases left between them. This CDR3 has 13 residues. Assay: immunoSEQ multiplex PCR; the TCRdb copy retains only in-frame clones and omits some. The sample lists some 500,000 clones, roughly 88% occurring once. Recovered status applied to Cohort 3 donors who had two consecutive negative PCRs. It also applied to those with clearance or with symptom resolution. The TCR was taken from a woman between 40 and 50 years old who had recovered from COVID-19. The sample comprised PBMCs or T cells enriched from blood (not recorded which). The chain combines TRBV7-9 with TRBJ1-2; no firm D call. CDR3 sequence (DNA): TGTGCCCGTGAGAGGAACCTTAACTATGGCTACACCTTC. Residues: CARERNLNYGYTF.